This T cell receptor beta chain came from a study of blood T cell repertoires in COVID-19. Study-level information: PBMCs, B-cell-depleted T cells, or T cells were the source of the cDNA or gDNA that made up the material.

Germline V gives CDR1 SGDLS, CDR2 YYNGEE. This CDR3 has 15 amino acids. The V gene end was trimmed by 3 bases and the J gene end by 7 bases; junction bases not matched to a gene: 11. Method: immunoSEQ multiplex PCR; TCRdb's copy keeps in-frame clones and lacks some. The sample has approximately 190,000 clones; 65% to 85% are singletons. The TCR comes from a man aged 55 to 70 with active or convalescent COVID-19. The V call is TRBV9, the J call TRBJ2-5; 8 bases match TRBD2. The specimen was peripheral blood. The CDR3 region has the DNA TGTGCCAGCAGCGCATCTCCGGGACTAGGTGCGACCCAGTACTTC. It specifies CASSASPGLGATQYF.